The 2 T cell receptor beta chains in this list originate from one sample, sequenced in a study of shared clonotypes between healthy human individuals. The table came from immunoSEQ multiplex PCR; TCRdb's copy has only in-frame clones and leaves some out. The sample shows 500,000 to 650,000 clones, around 76% of them seen only once. The material sequenced was PBMCs. The receptors come from a woman between 40 and 55 years old in good health. Some clones in this sample may be carry-over from other donors' samples.

On this clone itself: The sample holds other DNA sequences that translate to the same CDR3. The chain joins TRBV19 to TRBJ2-3, with D perhaps TRBD1 (5 bases). The V gene lost 5 bases and the J gene lost 9 bases, with 27 bases spanning the gap. Germline V gives CDR1 LNHDA, CDR2 SQIVND (reference sequence). The CDR3 extends over 17 amino acids. This CDR3 is CASSPRTSQRISVTQYF. Here the CDR3 DNA reads TGTGCCAGTAGTCCCAGGACATCACAAAGGATCTCTGTCACGCAGTATTTT.

This chain joins TRBV28 and TRBJ2-3, with 8 bases lining up with TRBD2. Unmatched junction bases numbered 8, after V lost 4 bases and J lost 2 bases. The CDR3 has 16 amino acids. Germline CDR1 reads MDHEN; CDR2 reads SYDVKM. Here the CDR3 DNA reads TGTGCCAGCAGTTCAAACAGCGGGAGTGTCACAGATACGCAGTATTTT. Its protein is CASSSNSGSVTDTQYF.